The present T cell receptor beta chain was sequenced within a study of kidney transplant recipient with SARS-CoV-2 infection. TCRdb processed the reads anew with MiXCR; each CDR3 protein has one entry. Among 250,000 or so distinct CDR3 sequences listed, under 35% were seen once. Germline V gene sequence: CDR1 MGHRA, CDR2 YSYEKL. With V trimmed by 1 base and J by 9 bases, 8 bases remained unmatched. CDR3 size: 15 residues. The chain recombines TRBV4-1 with TRBJ2-3; TRBD2 aligns across 9 bases. The clonotype comes from a male patient aged 25 to 39 who had COVID-19 and was a kidney transplant recipient. Some T cells may be supplied by the graft donor. This material consisted of a blood sample, taken at baseline and on day 111 from a kidney transplant recipient. DNA for the CDR3: TGCGCCAGCAGCCAAGGGCTAGCGGGATCACTAACGCAGTATTTT. Its protein is CASSQGLAGSLTQYF.